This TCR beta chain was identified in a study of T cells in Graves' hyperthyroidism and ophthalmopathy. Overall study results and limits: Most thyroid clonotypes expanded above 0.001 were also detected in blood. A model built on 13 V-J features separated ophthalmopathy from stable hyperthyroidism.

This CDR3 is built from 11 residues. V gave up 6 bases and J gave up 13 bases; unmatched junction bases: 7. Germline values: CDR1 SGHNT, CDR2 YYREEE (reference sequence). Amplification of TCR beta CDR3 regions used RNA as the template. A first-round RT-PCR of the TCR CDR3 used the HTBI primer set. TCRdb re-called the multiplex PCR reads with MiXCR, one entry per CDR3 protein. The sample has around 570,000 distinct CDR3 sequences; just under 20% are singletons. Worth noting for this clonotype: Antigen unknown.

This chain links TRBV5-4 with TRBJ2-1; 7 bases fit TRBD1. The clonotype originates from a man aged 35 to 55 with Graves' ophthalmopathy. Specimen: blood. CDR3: CASTFDREQFF. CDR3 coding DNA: TGTGCCAGCACCTTCGACAGGGAACAGTTCTTC. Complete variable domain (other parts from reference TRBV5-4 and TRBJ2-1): ETGVTQSPTHLIKTRGQQVTLRCSSQSGHNTVSWYQQALGQGPQFIFQYYREEENGRGNFPPRFSGLQFPNYSSELNVNALELDDSALYLCASTFDREQFFGPGTRLTVL.